The 5 T cell receptor beta chains below all came from one sample that was sequenced in a study of T cells after yellow fever vaccination. Each CDR3 protein is one row after TCRdb ran MiXCR on the 5' RACE reads. The sample has approximately 180,000 distinct CDR3 sequences; about 6% are singletons. The sample here was CD4+ T cells sorted from PBMCs, taken on the day of the first yellow fever vaccination. Receptors originate from a man aged 18 to 29 who received the YFV17D yellow fever vaccine.

This clonotype occurred a few times. The genes are TRBV5-1 and TRBJ1-1; TRBD1 agrees at 8 bases. With V trimmed by 2 bases and J by 5 bases, 5 bases remained unmatched. Germline V CDR1 and CDR2: SGHRS, YFSETQ. This CDR3 has 14 residues. The CDR3 DNA follows: TGCGCCAGCAGCTTCACAGGGGGAGGTACTGAAGCTTTCTTT. Protein sequence: CASSFTGGGTEAFF.

The chain combines TRBV12-3 or TRBV12-4 with TRBJ2-1; 8 bases align to TRBD2. The CDR3 sequence is 12 residues long. Losses at the gene ends were 7 bases for V and 10 bases for J; bases not matched to a gene: 6. CDR3 sequence reads: CASTRTSGEQFF. DNA for the CDR3: TGTGCCAGCACCCGAACTAGCGGCGAGCAGTTCTTC.

This clonotype turned up a few times. The rearrangement links TRBV10-3 to TRBJ2-1, with TRBD2 matching over 16 bases. V trimming: 10 bases; J trimming: 9 bases; junction bases outside the gene matches: 9. Germline CDR1 reads ENHRY; CDR2 reads SYGVKD. The CDR3 is 15 residues long. Here the CDR3 reads CATGGTSGGATEQFF. CDR3 bases: TGTGCCACAGGGGGGACTAGCGGGGGGGCCACTGAGCAGTTCTTC.

This clonotype has a count of ten or more. The V call is TRBV2, the J call TRBJ1-5; D ambiguous. CDR3 length: 13 amino acids. CDR1 and CDR2 (germline): SNHLY, FYNNEI. Trimming took 5 bases from V and 1 from J, leaving 6 bases between them. The CDR3 protein is CASSYRSNQPQHF. CDR3 bases: TGTGCCAGCAGTTATAGGAGCAATCAGCCCCAGCATTTT.

This clonotype was detected many times. The chain uses TRBV6-5 and TRBJ2-7; perhaps TRBD1 as D (6 bases). V lost 4 bases, J lost 3 bases, and 22 bases lay in between. CDR3 size: 17 residues. Germline CDR1 and CDR2: MNHEY and SVGAGI. The CDR3 spells CASSLEGAGVELYEQYF. The CDR3 DNA follows: TGTGCCAGCAGTTTGGAAGGGGCAGGGGTGGAACTCTACGAGCAGTACTTC.